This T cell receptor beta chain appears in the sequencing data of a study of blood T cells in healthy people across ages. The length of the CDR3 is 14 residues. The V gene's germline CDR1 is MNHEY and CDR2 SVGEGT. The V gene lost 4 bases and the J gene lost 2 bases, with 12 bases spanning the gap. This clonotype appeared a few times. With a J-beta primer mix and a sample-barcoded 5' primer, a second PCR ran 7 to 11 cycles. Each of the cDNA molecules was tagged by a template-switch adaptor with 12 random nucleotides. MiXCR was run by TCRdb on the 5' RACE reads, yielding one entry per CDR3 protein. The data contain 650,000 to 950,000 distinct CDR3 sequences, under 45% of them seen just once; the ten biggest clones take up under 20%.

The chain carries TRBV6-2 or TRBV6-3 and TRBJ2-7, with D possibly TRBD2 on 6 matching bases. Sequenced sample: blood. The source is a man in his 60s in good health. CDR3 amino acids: CASSFPTSTYEQYF. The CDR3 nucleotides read TGTGCCAGCAGTTTCCCGACTAGTACCTACGAGCAGTACTTC.